These 8 T cell receptor beta chains came from one sample sequenced in a study of T cells in Graves' hyperthyroidism and ophthalmopathy. Researchers amplified the TCR beta CDR3 regions from RNA transcripts. The TCR CDR3 was amplified in a first-round RT-PCR using the HTBI primer set. TCRdb independently ran MiXCR on the multiplex PCR reads; one entry per CDR3 protein. The sample holds roughly 380,000 distinct CDR3 sequences, about 14% seen once. The sequenced sample was blood. Receptors were obtained from an older woman with Graves' hyperthyroidism.

This clonotype was detected ten times or more. This chain uses TRBV6-5 with TRBJ2-1; unclear D gene. The germline CDR1 and CDR2 sequences are MNHEY and SVGAGI. This CDR3 region has 17 residues. V was trimmed by 2 bases and J by 3 bases, leaving 17 bases between them. CDR3 in DNA: TGTGCCAGCAGTTACCTGTTCCCCCGGCCGGACTACAATGAGCAGTTCTTC. Its translation: CASSYLFPRPDYNEQFF.

This clonotype showed up many times. The chain uses TRBV14 and TRBJ2-7; D remains ambiguous. CDR3 length: 13 amino acids. The germline gives CDR1 SGHDN, CDR2 FVKESK. V dropped 5 bases and J dropped 0 bases, with 8 bases sitting between them. CDR3 in DNA: TGTGCCAGCAGCTGGGCTACCTCCTACGAGCAGTACTTC. It specifies CASSWATSYEQYF.

This clonotype has ten or more counts. In DNA, the CDR3 is TGCGCCAGCAGTTGGGACGTCTCCTCCTACAATGAGCAGTTCTTC. The encoded protein is CASSWDVSSYNEQFF. This sequence joins TRBV5-1 and TRBJ2-1; either TRBD1 or TRBD2 may supply D (5 bases each). This CDR3 region has 15 residues. Germline V gene sequence: CDR1 SGHRS, CDR2 YFSETQ. V lost 5 bases to trimming and J lost 0 bases, with 12 bases between them.

At least ten counts were recorded for this clonotype. This chain uses TRBV10-3 with TRBJ2-7; 9 bases are shared with TRBD1. The CDR3 totals 13 residues. CDR1 ENHRY and CDR2 SYGVKD come from the germline V gene. The V gene end was trimmed by 9 bases and the J gene end by 6 bases; junction bases not matched to a gene: 9. In DNA, the CDR3 is TGTGCCATGGGCGGGACAGGGATCTCCGAGCAGTACTTC. It codes for CAMGGTGISEQYF.

This clonotype occurred many times. The chain has TRBV6-1 and TRBJ1-2, with D possibly TRBD1 on 6 matching bases. Trimming left V 4 bases short and J 4 bases short, with 13 bases between. From germline, CDR1 is MNHNS and CDR2 SASEGT. This CDR3 is built from 14 residues. The CDR3 DNA reads TGTGCCAGCAGTGCCCCTCGGACAGTCTATGGCTACACCTTC. Its translation: CASSAPRTVYGYTF.

This clonotype was detected ten times or more. The chain links TRBV10-3 to TRBJ2-7; D is unclear. The CDR3 is 13 amino acids. Germline CDR1 and CDR2: ENHRY and SYGVKD. Deletions cut 8 bases from V and 1 base from J, with 12 bases between. CDR3 DNA: TGTGCCATCGGTCCGGAGAAGTCCTACGAGCAGTACTTC. It codes for CAIGPEKSYEQYF.

This clonotype was seen at least ten times. The V and J genes are TRBV6-1 and TRBJ2-7, with TRBD1 matching over 11 bases. CDR1 MNHNS and CDR2 SASEGT come from the germline V gene. The CDR3 totals 17 residues. The junction had 9 bases not matched to a gene; V was cut back by 1 base and J by 4 bases. The CDR3, as DNA: TGTGCCAGCAGTGAAGTTCCGGCAGGGACAGGGGGGTACGAGCAGTACTTC. As protein: CASSEVPAGTGGYEQYF.

There are many counts of this clonotype. This CDR3 is CASSSWDRGGDTQYF. CDR3 DNA: TGTGCCAGCAGCTCCTGGGACAGGGGGGGAGATACGCAGTATTTT. J is TRBJ2-3 and V is TRBV28, with 11 nucleotides matching TRBD1. The CDR3 totals 15 residues. With V trimmed by 6 bases and J by 5 bases, 7 bases remained unmatched. CDR1 and CDR2 (germline): MDHEN, SYDVKM.